This section outlines one T cell receptor beta chain sequence together with its context. Antigen unknown. This CDR3 has 16 residues. V lost 0 bases to trimming and J lost 1 base, with 13 bases between them. Germline CDR1 is MGHDK and CDR2 is SYGVNS. The data stem from a study of T cells after yellow fever vaccination. Study information: Preparation used SMART-Seq v4 Ultra Low Input for the low-cell-number fractions. Study outcomes and limitations: A limited proportion of clonotypes was detected within both the CD4 and CD8 compartments. Post-booster samples contained most primary-vaccination clones (about 96% CD4, about 87% CD8).

Conversion of TCR transcripts into cDNA relied on 5'RACE template switching, which added a universal primer site and UMIs. Via MiXCR, TCRdb re-called the 5' RACE reads, giving one row per CDR3 protein. Among 200,000 to 250,000 distinct CDR3 sequences listed, 6.9% were seen once. The TCR originated in a young man who received the YFV17D yellow fever vaccine. V and J are TRBV25-1 and TRBJ2-7; D is unclear. The source material was CD4+ T cells sorted from PBMCs, sampled 15 days after the yellow fever booster vaccination. The CDR3 DNA follows: TGTGCCAGCAGTGAATATTGGCGTGTTACGTCCTACGAGCAGTACTTC. As protein: CASSEYWRVTSYEQYF.